This T cell receptor (beta chain) came from a study of shared clonotypes between healthy human individuals. The study, taken as a whole, reports: Donor clonotype sharing was expected to depend on sequencing depth.

Turning to this clone: The antigen is undetermined.

Deep level was the assay's run setting. Some clones are missing from TCRdb's copy, which holds only in-frame ones; the method was immunoSEQ multiplex PCR. The table has about 2.3 million clones, roughly 92% seen once. CDR1 LNHDA and CDR2 SQIVND come from the germline V gene (reference sequence). This CDR3 contains 14 residues. Trimming took 4 bases from V and 4 from J, leaving 13 bases between them. This TCR was sampled from a man between 18 and 35 years old in good health. Some clones in this sample may be carry-over from other donors' samples. The chain employs TRBV19 and TRBJ1-2, with D unresolved. Source material: naive CD4+ T cells from PBMCs. Described subset: CD45RA+ positively selected. CDR3: CASSTLDGLYGYTF. The DNA for the CDR3 is TGTGCCAGTAGTACCCTCGACGGCCTCTATGGCTACACCTTC.